The clone carrying this TCR beta chain was counted between two and nine times. Its specificity is unknown. This record belongs to a study of cytomegalovirus exposure and HLA in healthy donors. Findings of the study overall: TCR beta chain V- and J-gene trimming was linked, in a later analysis, to a missense variant in DCLRE1C. Productive rates of about 90% or about 30% were seen for most TCR beta V segments in an earlier analysis.

The PCR employed 60 Vbeta primers together with 13 Jbeta primers. Only in-frame clones appear in the TCRdb table, and some are missing; sequencing was by immunoSEQ multiplex PCR. The sample has some 120,000 clones, 60% to 85% seen once. Sequenced input: PBMCs. The origin of this receptor is a man in his thirties or forties in good health and CMV-seronegative.

CDR3 in DNA: TGTGCCAGCATTAAACCCGGGGCAGATACGCAGTATTTT. As protein: CASIKPGADTQYF. V usage is TRBV6-5 and J usage is TRBJ2-3; TRBD2 is a possible D gene (5 bases). The CDR3 has 13 residues. The germline V and J ends were trimmed by 7 bases and 4 bases, with 12 bases remaining between them. Looked up from germline, CDR1 is MNHEY and CDR2 is SVGAGI.